This T cell receptor (beta chain) comes out of a study of shared clonotypes between healthy human individuals. Cells designated naive CD8 were CD45RO-negative and were positively selected for CCR7, with terminally differentiated effector memory CD45RA+ cells excluded. The donors, healthy adults who were HIV-negative, had experienced no recent acute infections or vaccinations. Each donor was a Caucasian adult residing in Nashville, Tennessee. The J segment lost 2 bases and the V segment lost 7 bases, leaving 11 bases of the junction unmatched. Looked up from germline, CDR1 is MNHEY and CDR2 is SMNVEV (reference sequence). This CDR3 contains 16 residues. Sequenced by immunoSEQ multiplex PCR; TCRdb stores in-frame clones only, minus some. The data contain fewer than 800,000 clones, about 91% of them seen just once; the ten biggest clones take up nearly 25%.

The clonotype originates from a man between 25 and 39 years old in good health. The sequencing input was naive CD8+ T cells sorted from blood. The genes are TRBV27 and TRBJ2-3, with 8 positions matching TRBD1. The CDR3 loop reads CASIPGTQGATDTQYF. The CDR3 bases are TGTGCCAGCATTCCCGGGACTCAGGGGGCCACAGATACGCAGTATTTT.